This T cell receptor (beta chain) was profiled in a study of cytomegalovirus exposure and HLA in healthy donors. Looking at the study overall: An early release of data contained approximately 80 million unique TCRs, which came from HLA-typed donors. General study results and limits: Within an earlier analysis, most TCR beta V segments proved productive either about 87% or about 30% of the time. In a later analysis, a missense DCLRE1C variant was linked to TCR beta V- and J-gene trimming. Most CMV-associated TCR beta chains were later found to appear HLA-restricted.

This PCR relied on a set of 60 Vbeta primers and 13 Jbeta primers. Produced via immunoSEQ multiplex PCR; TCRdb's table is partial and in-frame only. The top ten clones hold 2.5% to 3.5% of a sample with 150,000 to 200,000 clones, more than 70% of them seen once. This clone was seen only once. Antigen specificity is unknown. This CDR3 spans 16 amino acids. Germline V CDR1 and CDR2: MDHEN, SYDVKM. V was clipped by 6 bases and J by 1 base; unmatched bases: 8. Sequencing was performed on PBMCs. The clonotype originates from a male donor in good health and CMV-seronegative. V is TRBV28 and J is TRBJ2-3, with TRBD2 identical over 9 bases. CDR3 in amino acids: CASRAGGRGGTDTQYF. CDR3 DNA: TGTGCCAGCAGAGCGGGGGGCAGGGGTGGCACAGATACGCAGTATTTT.